Each of the 15 T cell receptor beta chains below was sequenced from the same sample in a study of blood T cell repertoires in COVID-19. Sequenced by immunoSEQ multiplex PCR; TCRdb stores in-frame clones only, minus some. This sample has 470,000 or so clones; 75% to 90% occur once, and the top ten carry 3.2%. The source material was peripheral blood. The origin of the receptors is a human donor in a cohort sampled during active COVID-19.

This clone has only one observation. This chain joins TRBV28 and TRBJ2-6; 8 bases align to TRBD2. This CDR3 has 17 amino acids. Germline V CDR1 and CDR2: MDHEN, SYDVKM. The V gene end was trimmed by 8 bases and the J gene end by 0 bases; junction bases not matched to a gene: 9. Here the CDR3 DNA reads TGTGCCAGCTCATCGGGGGGGGCTCTCTCTGGGGCCAACGTCCTGACTTTC. Translating it yields CASSSGGALSGANVLTF. The entire variable domain, with the rest obtained from reference TRBV28 and TRBJ2-6, is as follows: DVKVTQSSRYLVKRTGEKVFLECVQDMDHENMFWYRQDPGLGLRLIYFSYDVKMKEKGDIPEGYSVSREKKERFSLILESASTNQTSMYLCASSSGGALSGANVLTFGAGSRLTVL.

The chain couples TRBV7-2 to TRBJ2-2; TRBD1 matches 7 bases. CDR1 and CDR2 from the germline V gene are SGHTA and FQGNSA. Losses at the gene ends were 4 bases for V and 0 bases for J; bases not matched to a gene: 2. This CDR3 is 15 amino acids long. The CDR3 loop reads CASSYGTANTGELFF. As DNA, the CDR3 is TGTGCCAGCAGCTATGGGACAGCGAACACCGGGGAGCTGTTTTTT.

This clone was observed a few times. J is TRBJ2-1 and V is TRBV28; a weak D match, TRBD2 (7 bases). CDR3 length equals 15 residues. Trimming took 4 bases from V and 3 from J, leaving 13 bases between them. Germline CDR1 MDHEN, CDR2 SYDVKM. CDR3 sequence reads: CASSYQRGHYNEQFF. The DNA of the CDR3 is TGTGCCAGCAGTTACCAGCGGGGACACTACAATGAGCAGTTCTTC.

V and J are TRBV19 and TRBJ2-7; 9 positions match TRBD1. This CDR3 has 14 residues. Germline V CDR1 and CDR2: LNHDA, SQIVND (reference sequence). Trimming took 5 bases from V and 3 from J; bases not matched to a gene: 5. The CDR3 DNA reads as TGTGCCAGTAGTGCCCAGGGACAGGGCTACGAGCAGTACTTC. Amino acid sequence: CASSAQGQGYEQYF.

The V gene is TRBV5-6, the J gene TRBJ1-2; 7 nucleotides match TRBD1. Germline trimming cut 4 bases from V and 4 bases from J; bases unmatched to any gene: 7. The germline V gene encodes CDR1 SGHDT and CDR2 YYEEEE. The CDR3 is 14 residues long. The CDR3 region is CASSRLTGVYGYTF. The CDR3 DNA follows: TGTGCCAGCAGCCGACTTACAGGGGTCTATGGCTACACCTTC. Together with reference TRBV5-6 and TRBJ1-2, the CDR3 gives the full variable domain: DAGVTQSPTHLIKTRGQQVTLRCSPKSGHDTVSWYQQALGQGPQFIFQYYEEEERQRGNFPDRFSGHQFPNYSSELNVNALLLGDSALYLCASSRLTGVYGYTFGSGTRLTVV.

The chain is built from TRBV10-3 and TRBJ2-1, with D tentatively TRBD2 (6 bases). The CDR3 consists of 14 residues. Germline CDR1 is ENHRY and CDR2 is SYGVKD. V lost 9 bases and J 4 bases, leaving 16 bases between the germline ends. In DNA, the CDR3 is TGTGCCATGAGATTGGGGCGGGATTACAATGAGCAGTTCTTC. This encodes CAMRLGRDYNEQFF.

CDR3 nucleotide sequence: TGTGCCAGCAGTCGGACAGGGTGGGGCACTGAAGCTTTCTTT. It is translated as CASSRTGWGTEAFF. The chain is built from TRBV27 and TRBJ1-1; the match to TRBD1 covers 8 bases. The ends lost 5 bases at V and 4 bases at J; junction bases unmatched: 6. The CDR3 sequence is 14 residues long. Germline values: CDR1 MNHEY, CDR2 SMNVEV (reference sequence).

The chain uses TRBV11-2 and TRBJ2-7; the D gene is possibly TRBD2 (5 bases). Between the trimmed V and J ends, which lost 5 bases and 4 bases, there was a span of 15 bases. The CDR3 is 14 residues long. Looked up from germline, CDR1 is SGHAT and CDR2 is FQNNGV. The CDR3 DNA reads TGTGCCAGCAGCCCCCGTGAGGGTCGATACGAGCAGTACTTC. Amino acids: CASSPREGRYEQYF.

This sequence joins TRBV11-3 and TRBJ2-1, with 11 bases fitting TRBD2. The length of the CDR3 is 16 residues. Germline V lookup: CDR1 SGHNT, CDR2 YENEEA. V dropped 1 base and J dropped 10; count of bases not matched to a gene: 9. In nucleotides, the CDR3 is TGTGCCAGCAGCTTAGGGTCTAGCGGGAGGCAAGGGGAGCAGTTCTTC. This translates into CASSLGSSGRQGEQFF.

The chain has TRBV5-1 and TRBJ2-3; D may be TRBD2 (5 bases). The CDR3 contains 15 residues. With 2 bases removed from V and 2 bases from J, the gap between germline ends came to 12 bases. The germline V gene has CDR1 SGHRS and CDR2 YFSETQ. The CDR3 loop reads CASSFSGPLTDTQYF. The CDR3 coding sequence is TGCGCCAGCAGCTTCAGCGGACCCCTCACAGATACGCAGTATTTT. Complete variable domain (other parts from reference TRBV5-1 and TRBJ2-3): KAGVTQTPRYLIKTRGQQVTLSCSPISGHRSVSWYQQTPGQGLQFLFEYFSETQRNKGNFPGRFSGRQFSNSRSEMNVSTLELGDSALYLCASSFSGPLTDTQYFGPGTRLTVL.

In the case of this clone: A junction boundary mismatches the germline segment, possibly from a read error. The chain links TRBV7-7 to TRBJ1-4; 9 nucleotides line up with TRBD1. The CDR3 totals 16 residues. Germline lookup yields CDR1 SSHAT and CDR2 FNYEAQ (reference sequence). The CDR3 bases are TGTGCTAGCAGCGCAGGACAGGGGACAACTAATGAAAAACTGTTTTTT. Amino acid sequence: CASSAGQGTTNEKLFF.

This clone appeared a single time. The CDR3 reads CASSLRPSGFTGELFF. CDR3 in DNA: TGTGCCAGCAGCTTAAGGCCTAGCGGATTCACCGGGGAGCTGTTTTTT. The chain has TRBV7-3 and TRBJ2-2, with 7 bases identical to TRBD2. J lost 4 bases, V lost 1 base, and 6 bases had no gene match. Germline-derived CDR1 and CDR2 are SGHTA and FQGTGA. This CDR3 is 16 amino acids long. Combining the CDR3 with reference TRBV7-3 and TRBJ2-2 gives the whole variable domain GAGVSQTPSNKVTEKGKYVELRCDPISGHTALYWYRQSLGQGPEFLIYFQGTGAADDSGLPNDRFFAVRPEGSVSTLKIQRTERGDSAVYLCASSLRPSGFTGELFFGEGSRLTVL.

J is TRBJ2-5 and V is TRBV19; 10 bases line up with TRBD2. Germline V lookup: CDR1 LNHDA, CDR2 SQIVND (reference sequence). V lost 6 bases and J lost 2; bases outside the gene matches: 6. The CDR3 runs 15 residues. The CDR3 protein is CASSPPGLAQETQYF. The CDR3 DNA follows: TGTGCCAGTAGCCCTCCGGGACTAGCGCAAGAGACCCAGTACTTC.

This rearrangement joins TRBV19 to TRBJ1-1, with TRBD1 identical over 7 bases. V trimming: 8 bases; J trimming: 0 bases; junction bases outside the gene matches: 3. This CDR3 region has 13 residues. Germline CDR1 reads LNHDA; CDR2 reads SQIVND (reference sequence). CDR3 loop: CASGTVMNTEAFF. The CDR3 nucleotides are TGTGCCAGTGGGACAGTCATGAACACTGAAGCTTTCTTT.

The CDR3 sequence is CASSSQREVSSYEQYF. CDR3 coding DNA: TGTGCCAGCAGCTCCCAGCGGGAGGTTAGCTCCTACGAGCAGTACTTC. The rearrangement uses TRBV7-9 and TRBJ2-7, with 9 bases aligning to TRBD2. The CDR3 length is 16 residues. Germline loops: CDR1 SEHNR, CDR2 FQNEAQ (reference sequence). The V segment lost 4 bases and the J segment 0 bases; nucleotides outside the gene matches: 7.